The TCR beta chain under discussion was sequenced for a study of T cell responses to AZD1222 COVID-19 vaccine. Study at large: Second-dose schedules of about 4 or about 12 weeks were combined. Broader study findings: Repertoire samples came only from after the peak T cell response. The sample set comprised mostly white British donors with more females, and clonal diversity was possibly underestimated. Nearly half of unique spike-specific TCRs reportedly avoided B.1.351 and B.1.1.7 mutated regions.

A word on this clone: Its target is unknown.

Profiling relied on immunoSEQ multiplex PCR, and the TCRdb table lists in-frame clones only, not all of them. The table has 100,000 to 130,000 clones, under 95% seen once; the top ten hold 20% to 25%. V lost 1 base to trimming and J lost 5 bases, with 6 bases between them. The CDR3 spans 13 residues. CDR1 and CDR2 (germline): SGHRS, YFSETQ. The chain recombines TRBV5-1 with TRBJ1-4, with no clear D. This clonotype originated in an adult in good health. The source material was peripheral blood, sampled on day 0 of AZD1222 vaccination. The CDR3 protein is CASSLSPNEKLFF. The DNA for the CDR3 is TGCGCCAGCAGCTTGTCCCCAAATGAAAAACTGTTTTTT. Complete variable domain (other parts from reference TRBV5-1 and TRBJ1-4): KAGVTQTPRYLIKTRGQQVTLSCSPISGHRSVSWYQQTPGQGLQFLFEYFSETQRNKGNFPGRFSGRQFSNSRSEMNVSTLELGDSALYLCASSLSPNEKLFFGSGTQLSVL.